A single sample is the source of the 26 T cell receptor beta chains below, sequenced in a study of cytomegalovirus exposure and HLA in healthy donors. The PCR used 60 Vbeta and 13 Jbeta primers. Some clones are missing from TCRdb's copy, which holds only in-frame ones; the method was immunoSEQ multiplex PCR. The sample records about 140,000 clones, roughly 77% being singletons. The sequencing input was PBMCs. The receptors here all came from a man in his forties or fifties in good health and CMV-seronegative.

The rearrangement uses TRBV10-3 and TRBJ1-5; D gene ambiguous. V lost 7 bases, J lost 9 bases, and 16 bases lay in between. The CDR3 totals 13 residues. Per the germline V gene, CDR1 is ENHRY and CDR2 is SYGVKD. CDR3 DNA: TGTGCCATCATTTGCGGGAGTAGTCGGCCCCAGCATTTT. As protein: CAIICGSSRPQHF.

This chain connects TRBV6-5 to TRBJ2-1, with D possibly TRBD2 on 6 matching bases. V gave up 5 bases and J gave up 8 bases, with 16 bases separating them. The CDR3 runs to 14 residues. CDR1 and CDR2 from the germline V gene are MNHEY and SVGAGI. The CDR3 DNA reads TGTGCCAGCAGTAAGACTAGGAGGCACTATGAGCAGTTCTTC. This codes for CASSKTRRHYEQFF.

Worth noting for this clone: The sample contains more than one DNA sequence encoding this CDR3. The chain has TRBV9 and TRBJ2-7; TRBD1 agrees at 8 bases. CDR1 is SGDLS and CDR2 is YYNGEE in the germline V gene. CDR3 length: 15 amino acids. The V segment lost 4 bases and the J segment 2 bases; nucleotides outside the gene matches: 8. The DNA for the CDR3 is TGTGCCAGCAGCCCCTCCTCGACAGGGGCCTACGAGCAGTACTTC. It codes for CASSPSSTGAYEQYF.

The gene calls are TRBV7-3 and TRBJ2-3, with 7 bases aligning to TRBD2. This CDR3 contains 14 residues. Trimming took 5 bases from V and 5 from J; bases not matched to a gene: 7. Germline assignment: CDR1 SGHTA and CDR2 FQGTGA. DNA of the CDR3: TGTGCCAGCAGCAAAGCGGGGTTTGAAGATACGCAGTATTTT. This sequence encodes CASSKAGFEDTQYF.

This rearrangement joins TRBV5-1 to TRBJ1-4, with D maybe TRBD1 (5 bases). The CDR3 has 14 residues. Trimming shortened V by 4 bases and J by 7 bases, and 14 bases separated the two germline ends. Germline CDR1 SGHRS, CDR2 YFSETQ. The CDR3 loop reads CASSVDGHREKLFF. The CDR3 DNA sequence: TGCGCCAGCAGCGTGGACGGACACCGTGAAAAACTGTTTTTT.

This clone occurred once. The chain carries TRBV5-4 and TRBJ1-3; a weak D match, TRBD1 (6 bases). The CDR3 has 16 amino acids. Germline V gives CDR1 SGHNT, CDR2 YYREEE (reference sequence). Trimming stripped 4 bases from V and 0 bases from J, with 14 bases between. CDR3 loop: CASSAGQPRSGNTIYF. As DNA, the CDR3 is TGTGCCAGCAGCGCAGGACAGCCACGCTCTGGAAACACCATATATTTT.

The chain combines TRBV6-5 with TRBJ2-5; the match to TRBD2 covers 7 bases. Germline V CDR1 and CDR2: MNHEY, SVGAGI. The CDR3 is made up of 15 amino acids. V lost 2 bases and J lost 3; bases outside the gene matches: 6. The CDR3 protein is CASSYGEGTKETQYF. Here the CDR3 DNA reads TGTGCCAGCAGTTACGGGGAGGGAACTAAAGAGACCCAGTACTTC.

The rearrangement uses TRBV15 and TRBJ1-2; TRBD1 matches 8 bases. Unmatched junction bases numbered 10, after V lost 6 bases and J lost 4 bases. Germline-derived CDR1 and CDR2 are LNHNV and YYDKDF (reference sequence). This CDR3 has 15 residues. The CDR3 here is CATRDPGGSGYGYTF. DNA for the CDR3: TGTGCCACCAGGGACCCAGGGGGCTCGGGCTATGGCTACACCTTC.

The V and J genes are TRBV4-2 and TRBJ2-3, with a tentative D call TRBD2 (5 bases). V lost 5 bases and J lost 6, with 18 bases in between. The germline gives CDR1 LGHNA, CDR2 YNFKEQ. The CDR3 runs to 15 residues. Written as DNA, the CDR3 is TGTGCCAGCAGCGGCGTCGGGAAAGGACCCGATACGCAGTATTTT. It is translated as CASSGVGKGPDTQYF.

As concerns this clone: Within the sample, other DNA sequences also encode this same CDR3. The chain recombines TRBV9 with TRBJ2-7; 7 bases match TRBD1. Germline CDR1 and CDR2: SGDLS and YYNGEE. This CDR3 has 14 amino acids. V shed 0 bases and J 3 bases; nucleotides not matched to a gene: 3. CDR3 in amino acids: CASSVAPGGYEQYF. CDR3 nucleotide sequence: TGTGCCAGCAGCGTAGCCCCAGGGGGCTACGAGCAGTACTTC.

V usage is TRBV5-6 and J usage is TRBJ1-4, with D possibly matching TRBD1 (5 bases). Germline V lookup: CDR1 SGHDT, CDR2 YYEEEE. Deletions cut 0 bases from V and 7 bases from J, with 19 bases between. The CDR3 spans 17 residues. The CDR3 nucleotides read TGTGCCAGCAGCTTGGTGAGTAGGAGGGACCTATTTGAAAAACTGTTTTTT. Residues: CASSLVSRRDLFEKLFF.

The chain recombines TRBV28 with TRBJ2-5; 9 bases agree with TRBD2. Germline V gene data show CDR1 as MDHEN and CDR2 as SYDVKM. V trimming: 4 bases; J trimming: 4 bases; junction bases outside the gene matches: 4. This CDR3 is built from 14 residues. As DNA, the CDR3 is TGTGCCAGCAGTTATGAGCGGGGGGCAGAGACCCAGTACTTC. Translated: CASSYERGAETQYF.

This clone appeared a few times. The V gene is TRBV5-1, the J gene TRBJ1-5, with 11 bases lining up with TRBD1. CDR1 is SGHRS, CDR2 YFSETQ, per germline. There are 15 residues in the CDR3. V lost 4 bases, J lost 5 bases, and 5 bases stayed unmatched. CDR3 loop: CASSQGQGADQPQHF. The CDR3 DNA is TGCGCCAGCAGCCAAGGACAGGGGGCCGATCAGCCCCAGCATTTT.

J is TRBJ1-1 and V is TRBV15; D is possibly TRBD1 (6 bases). The CDR3 length is 13 residues. Looked up from germline, CDR1 is LNHNV and CDR2 is YYDKDF (reference sequence). V was cut by 5 bases and J by 4 bases, with 11 bases left in between. CDR3 loop: CATSGTGSTEAFF. In DNA form, the CDR3 reads TGTGCCACCAGCGGAACAGGGAGCACTGAAGCTTTCTTT.

The chain joins TRBV9 to TRBJ2-1; 9 bases are a match to TRBD2. Germline CDR1 is SGDLS and CDR2 is YYNGEE. Trimming cost V 3 bases and J 1 base; bases outside gene matches: 14. The CDR3 consists of 19 residues. The CDR3: CASSAPVGGGAWSYNEQFF. For the CDR3, the DNA is TGTGCCAGCAGCGCCCCCGTGGGCGGGGGGGCCTGGTCCTACAATGAGCAGTTCTTC.

The chain links TRBV28 to TRBJ2-3; TRBD2 aligns across 11 bases. Trimming took 5 bases from V and 3 from J; bases not matched to a gene: 7. The CDR3 extends over 16 amino acids. Looked up from germline, CDR1 is MDHEN and CDR2 is SYDVKM. CDR3 amino acids: CASSTRLAGRTDTQYF. The CDR3 coding sequence is TGTGCCAGCAGTACCCGACTAGCGGGGAGAACAGATACGCAGTATTTT. Full variable domain (rest looked up from reference TRBV28 and TRBJ2-3): DVKVTQSSRYLVKRTGEKVFLECVQDMDHENMFWYRQDPGLGLRLIYFSYDVKMKEKGDIPEGYSVSREKKERFSLILESASTNQTSMYLCASSTRLAGRTDTQYFGPGTRLTVL.

In DNA, the CDR3 is TGTGCCAGCAATCACCGGGCAGGGGGCCTCACAGATACGCAGTATTTT. This translates into CASNHRAGGLTDTQYF. The chain links TRBV18 to TRBJ2-3, with TRBD1 matching over 8 bases. Losses at the gene ends were 8 bases for V and 2 bases for J; bases not matched to a gene: 12. The CDR3 runs 16 residues. Germline CDR1 KGHSH, CDR2 LQKENI.

This chain uses TRBV30 with TRBJ1-2, with 7 bases lining up with TRBD1. CDR3 length: 15 amino acids. V shed 0 bases and J 3 bases; nucleotides not matched to a gene: 7. Germline CDR1 and CDR2: GTSNPN and SVGIG (reference sequence). In DNA, the CDR3 is TGTGCCTGGAGTGTACATGAGGGGGCGGACTATGGCTACACCTTC. Translated, it gives CAWSVHEGADYGYTF.

V is TRBV29-1 and J is TRBJ2-3; D unclear. There are 13 residues in the CDR3. Between the trimmed V and J ends, which lost 4 bases and 0 bases, there was a span of 8 bases. Looked up from germline, CDR1 is SQVTM and CDR2 is ANQGSEA. CDR3 DNA sequence: TGCAGCGTTGGGCTTCCTAGCACAGATACGCAGTATTTT. Translated, it gives CSVGLPSTDTQYF.

The V and J genes are TRBV5-4 and TRBJ2-5; possibly TRBD1 for D (5 bases). The CDR3 covers 13 residues. The V end lost 3 bases, the J end lost 5 bases, and 11 bases lay between the germline ends. Per the germline V gene, CDR1 is SGHNT and CDR2 is YYREEE (reference sequence). The CDR3, as DNA: TGTGCCAGCAGCTCCAGGGTGGGGGAGACCCAGTACTTC. This encodes CASSSRVGETQYF. Drawing the rest from reference TRBV5-4 and TRBJ2-5, the complete variable domain is ETGVTQSPTHLIKTRGQQVTLRCSSQSGHNTVSWYQQALGQGPQFIFQYYREEENGRGNFPPRFSGLQFPNYSSELNVNALELDDSALYLCASSSRVGETQYFGPGTRLLVL.

The V call is TRBV12-5, the J call TRBJ2-5; maybe TRBD1 (5 bases). V lost 5 bases to trimming and J lost 4 bases, with 11 bases between them. The CDR3 loop spans 13 amino acids. The germline V gene encodes CDR1 LGHNT and CDR2 FRNRAP. The CDR3 DNA follows: TGTGCTAGTGGTCTGCAGGGCCCAGAGACCCAGTACTTC. It yields the protein CASGLQGPETQYF.

This clone was observed a handful of times. The chain employs TRBV28 and TRBJ1-5; D gene unclear. This CDR3 contains 12 residues. Between the trimmed V and J ends, which lost 3 bases and 11 bases, there was a span of 11 bases. Germline V gene data show CDR1 as MDHEN and CDR2 as SYDVKM. The DNA of the CDR3 is TGTGCCAGCAGTTTGGCCCAAATCTCCCAGCATTTT. Translating it yields CASSLAQISQHF.

The chain uses TRBV28 and TRBJ1-5; possible D gene TRBD1, 5 bases. This CDR3 region has 11 residues. V was shortened by 4 bases and J by 9 bases, with 7 bases between the two germline ends. CDR1 MDHEN and CDR2 SYDVKM come from the germline V gene. CDR3 nucleotide sequence: TGTGCCAGCAGTTCCCAGGGGCCCCAGCATTTT. It codes for CASSSQGPQHF.

J is TRBJ2-2 and V is TRBV9; D gene ambiguous. The germline V and J ends were trimmed by 1 base and 4 bases, with 14 bases remaining between them. This CDR3 has 16 residues. The germline gives CDR1 SGDLS, CDR2 YYNGEE. The CDR3 DNA is TGTGCCAGCAGCGTATCAGGCGCCGCTTCCACCGGGGAGCTGTTTTTT. Protein: CASSVSGAASTGELFF.

The chain couples TRBV10-2 to TRBJ2-5; TRBD1 is a possible D gene (7 bases). CDR3 length equals 14 residues. V was clipped by 7 bases and J by 5 bases, with 17 bases between them. The germline V gene has CDR1 WSHSY and CDR2 SAAADI. The chain's CDR3 is CASIDRAGGETQYF. CDR3 bases: TGCGCCAGCATCGACAGGGCCGGGGGTGAGACCCAGTACTTC.

The gene calls are TRBV2 and TRBJ1-1, with D tentatively TRBD1 (6 bases). CDR1 is SNHLY and CDR2 is FYNNEI in the germline V gene. CDR3 length equals 13 residues. Trimming removed 4 bases from V and 6 bases from J, with 12 bases in between. This CDR3 is CASSGEGGSEAFF. CDR3 in DNA: TGTGCCAGCAGTGGGGAGGGGGGGTCTGAAGCTTTCTTT.